This TCR beta chain was identified in a study of T cell changes during pregnancy in multiple sclerosis. Sequencing was performed with immunoSEQ multiplex PCR; in TCRdb, only in-frame clones are kept and a portion is missing. Among about 76,000 clones listed, roughly 93% were seen once. The CDR3 length is 17 residues. The sequence derives from a female donor with multiple sclerosis, enrolled in a pregnancy study. This specimen consisted of peripheral blood, obtained in the second trimester of pregnancy. V gene TRBV21-1 combines with J gene TRBJ2-2; TRBD1, as called in the table, went unchecked against the DNA. TRBV21-1 is a pseudogene. This CDR3 reads CASSKEGTGMHTGELFF. The CDR3 nucleotides are TGTGCCAGCAGCAAAGAAGGGACAGGGATGCACACCGGGGAGCTGTTTTTT.